The present T cell receptor (beta chain) was sequenced within a study of shared clonotypes between healthy human individuals. Whole-study findings and limits: Among non-shared clonotypes, generation probabilities were lower than among those shared by all four donors. In this cohort, only blood was sampled, and tissue repertoires likely differ. A handful of donors had 5% to 6.5% of their naive CD4 clonotypes in common.

Details on this clone: Its specificity is unknown.

V was pared by 0 bases and J by 9 bases, with 12 bases between. Germline V gene lookup returns CDR1 KGHSH and CDR2 LQKENI. This CDR3 is 14 amino acids long. Original handling: ImmunoSEQ yielded junction-only sequences lacking quality scores, so filtering differed. Generated by immunoSEQ multiplex PCR, the TCRdb table keeps only in-frame clones and is missing some. V and J calls and clone size come straight from that table; D and trimming were deduced from the DNA. The table has more than 900,000 clones, 75% to 85% seen once. This receptor was identified in a man between 18 and 29 years old in good health. Some clones in this sample may be carry-over from other donors' samples. This chain uses TRBV18 with TRBJ2-1, with a possible D match to TRBD2 (6 bases). The sequenced sample consisted of memory CD4+ T cells from PBMCs. Subset specified: CD45RA-negative fraction. The CDR3 here is CASSPPRRVGEQFF. The CDR3 bases are TGTGCCAGCTCACCACCGAGGAGGGTAGGTGAGCAGTTCTTC.